The table lists the clone carrying this T cell receptor beta chain with a count of one. The CDR3 covers 12 residues. V lost 1 base and J 8 bases, leaving 8 bases between the germline ends. Looked up from germline, CDR1 is LGHDT and CDR2 is YNNKEL (reference sequence). Clones were sequenced by immunoSEQ multiplex PCR, and TCRdb holds only the in-frame ones, with some missing. In the table there are some 180,000 clones, 80% to 95% of which are singletons. This specimen comes from a study of T cell responses to AZD1222 COVID-19 vaccine. This clonotype was sampled from an adult who received the AZD1222 COVID-19 vaccine. Material: peripheral blood, obtained 28 days after the second AZD1222 dose. The V call is TRBV3-1 (or the pseudogene TRBV3-2), the J call TRBJ1-2; D gene ambiguous. CDR3 bases: TGTGCCAGCAGCCAAGTAGGGATCGGCTACACCTTC. Protein product: CASSQVGIGYTF.